Following are 22 T cell receptor beta chains from one sample sequenced in a study of graft-versus-host responses after intestinal transplantation. Which antigens these TCRs recognize remains unknown. Sequencing used immunoSEQ multiplex PCR; TCRdb keeps in-frame clones, though not all of them. Of about 120,000 clones in the sample, 90% were seen once. Sample: unstimulated CD4+ T cells sorted from spleen or lymph node cells, taken before intestinal transplant. Receptors were obtained from a human donor who received an intestinal transplant.

The gene calls are TRBV2 and TRBJ1-6; TRBD1 aligns across 9 bases. CDR1 and CDR2 from the germline V gene are SNHLY and FYNNEI. V trimming: 3 bases; J trimming: 9 bases; junction bases outside the gene matches: 6. The CDR3 has 15 residues. The CDR3 region is CASSDKGQGSSPLHF. CDR3 nucleotides: TGTGCCAGCAGTGATAAGGGACAGGGATCTTCACCCCTCCACTTT.

The chain recombines TRBV19 with TRBJ2-2, with D perhaps matching TRBD1 (6 bases). Deletions cut 5 bases from V and 1 base from J, with 8 bases between. The CDR3 loop spans 14 amino acids. Per germline, CDR1 LNHDA and CDR2 SQIVND (reference sequence). The CDR3 loop is CASSSGQNTGELFF. The CDR3 DNA reads TGTGCCAGTAGTTCGGGACAGAACACCGGGGAGCTGTTTTTT. The full variable domain, with the rest looked up from reference TRBV19 and TRBJ2-2, is DGGITQSPKYLFRKEGQNVTLSCEQNLNHDAMYWYRQDPGQGLRLIYYSQIVNDFQKGDIAEGYSVSREKKESFPLTVTSAQKNPTAFYLCASSSGQNTGELFFGEGSRLTVL.

V and J are TRBV28 and TRBJ2-1, with 7 nucleotides matching TRBD2. CDR1 is MDHEN and CDR2 is SYDVKM in the germline V gene. J lost 4 bases, V lost 5 bases, and 5 bases had no gene match. This CDR3 is built from 14 residues. CDR3 in amino acids: CASSGSGVYNEQFF. The CDR3 DNA follows: TGTGCCAGCAGTGGGAGCGGGGTATACAATGAGCAGTTCTTC.

This clone occurred a few times. This sequence joins TRBV30 and TRBJ1-6; TRBD1 is a possible D gene (6 bases). Germline V gene sequence: CDR1 GTSNPN, CDR2 SVGIG (reference sequence). This CDR3 is built from 16 residues. V dropped 0 bases and J dropped 0 bases, with 9 bases sitting between them. The CDR3 DNA is TGTGCCTGGAGTGTTCAGGGGAGCTCCTATAATTCACCCCTCCACTTT. Translation: CAWSVQGSSYNSPLHF.

J is TRBJ1-3 and V is TRBV6-6; D remains unclear. Deletions cut 0 bases from V and 2 bases from J, with 11 bases between. Germline CDR1 and CDR2: MNHNY and SVGAGI (reference sequence). The CDR3 sequence is 16 residues long. CDR3 bases: TGTGCCAGCAGTTACTCGAGGGATGGAACTGGAAACACCATATATTTT. Translation gives CASSYSRDGTGNTIYF.

J is TRBJ1-3 and V is TRBV9; D perhaps matches TRBD1 (5 bases). Trimming took off 3 bases at V and 2 bases at J, with 15 bases between the two ends. The CDR3 covers 16 residues. The germline gives CDR1 SGDLS, CDR2 YYNGEE. The CDR3 sequence is CASSAQPRVTGNTIYF. CDR3 bases: TGTGCCAGCAGCGCCCAACCCAGGGTCACTGGAAACACCATATATTTT.

The rearrangement joins TRBV2 to TRBJ2-1; the D gene is possibly TRBD2 (6 bases). The V end was cut by 7 bases, the J end by 13 bases, with 14 bases between. The CDR3 is 11 residues long. CDR1 is SNHLY, CDR2 FYNNEI, per germline. CDR3 DNA sequence: TGTGCCAGCACTCAGTGGGAGGATCAGTTCTTC. It is translated as CASTQWEDQFF.

This chain links TRBV6-5 with TRBJ1-2; 7 bases are a match to TRBD1. V trimming: 2 bases; J trimming: 4 bases; junction bases outside the gene matches: 4. This CDR3 region has 14 residues. CDR1 MNHEY and CDR2 SVGAGI come from the germline V gene. CDR3 amino acids: CASSYDGQVYGYTF. The CDR3, as DNA: TGTGCCAGCAGTTACGACGGACAGGTCTATGGCTACACCTTC.

This clone was counted only a few times. V is TRBV30 and J is TRBJ2-7, with 7 positions matching TRBD1. Trimming cost V 4 bases and J 2 bases; bases outside gene matches: 5. Per germline, CDR1 GTSNPN and CDR2 SVGIG (reference sequence). The CDR3 has 13 residues. CDR3 bases: TGTGCCTGGACCTACGGACAGGCCTACGAGCAGTACTTC. This sequence encodes CAWTYGQAYEQYF.

The chain couples TRBV5-1 to TRBJ2-1; TRBD2 agrees at 9 bases. Trimming at V came to 4 bases and at J to 1 base, leaving 9 bases not matched to a gene. The CDR3 length is 17 residues. Per the germline V gene, CDR1 is SGHRS and CDR2 is YFSETQ. DNA for the CDR3: TGCGCCAGCAGCCCGATAGCGGGAGAGGGATCCTACAATGAGCAGTTCTTC. Translating gives CASSPIAGEGSYNEQFF.

The CDR3 loop reads CASSLQGMNTEAFF. The CDR3 bases are TGTGCCAGCAGCTTACAGGGGATGAACACTGAAGCTTTCTTT. V is TRBV5-4 and J is TRBJ1-1, with 7 bases identical to TRBD1. CDR1 and CDR2 (germline): SGHNT, YYREEE (reference sequence). The CDR3 consists of 14 residues. V was clipped by 2 bases and J by 0 bases; unmatched bases: 1.

A few counts support this clone. V and J are TRBV27 and TRBJ1-2; D not certain. The germline CDR1 and CDR2 sequences are MNHEY and SMNVEV (reference sequence). This CDR3 is built from 12 residues. Trimming cost V 4 bases and J 7 bases, with 10 bases left between them. CDR3 loop: CASSSRLGGYTF. For the CDR3, the DNA is TGTGCCAGCAGTTCCCGACTCGGTGGCTACACCTTC.

This chain connects TRBV30 to TRBJ1-6; D unresolved. Trimming shortened V by 4 bases and J by 10 bases, and 14 bases separated the two germline ends. The CDR3 sequence is 13 residues long. Looked up from germline, CDR1 is GTSNPN and CDR2 is SVGIG (reference sequence). The CDR3 loop reads CAWTHGRQSPLHF. In DNA, the CDR3 is TGTGCCTGGACCCATGGGAGGCAATCACCCCTCCACTTT.

This rearrangement joins TRBV21-1 to TRBJ2-3; the table's D call TRBD2 went unverified against the DNA. TRBV21-1 is reported as a pseudogene. CDR3 length: 14 residues. Here the CDR3 reads CASRARGVPDTQYF. In nucleotides, the CDR3 is TGTGCCAGCAGAGCACGCGGGGTACCGGATACGCAGTATTTT.

The chain joins TRBV7-9 to TRBJ2-1; D gene ambiguous. This CDR3 spans 15 amino acids. Looked up from germline, CDR1 is SEHNR and CDR2 is FQNEAQ (reference sequence). Trimming shortened V by 1 base and J by 9 bases, and 16 bases separated the two germline ends. CDR3 protein: CASSLVSSLYSEQFF. The CDR3 DNA sequence: TGTGCCAGCAGCTTAGTATCTAGTCTCTATAGTGAGCAGTTCTTC.

In its sample, this clone was seen once. The rearrangement joins TRBV30 to TRBJ2-3; D gene unclear. CDR3 length: 13 residues. Germline assignment: CDR1 GTSNPN and CDR2 SVGIG (reference sequence). With 5 bases removed from V and 1 base from J, the gap between germline ends came to 10 bases. The CDR3 nucleotides read TGTGCCTGGTTCCGACTCCGCACAGATACGCAGTATTTT. It codes for CAWFRLRTDTQYF.

This clone has a handful of counts. J is TRBJ1-4 and V is TRBV5-6; D gene ambiguous. The CDR3 covers 13 residues. Trimming took off 0 bases at V and 5 bases at J, with 5 bases between the two ends. Germline V lookup: CDR1 SGHDT, CDR2 YYEEEE. The CDR3 sequence is CASSLAGNEKLFF. The CDR3 region has the DNA TGTGCCAGCAGCTTGGCGGGAAATGAAAAACTGTTTTTT.

The J gene is TRBJ1-1, the V gene TRBV5-1; 7 bases line up with TRBD1. The CDR3 is 14 residues long. Germline trimming cut 4 bases from V and 0 bases from J; bases unmatched to any gene: 3. Germline loops: CDR1 SGHRS, CDR2 YFSETQ. The CDR3 sequence is CASSVDRLNTEAFF. CDR3 nucleotide sequence: TGCGCCAGCAGCGTGGACAGGTTGAACACTGAAGCTTTCTTT.

This chain joins TRBV9 and TRBJ1-2, with D possibly TRBD1 on 6 matching bases. Trimming left V 7 bases short and J 3 bases short, with 16 bases between. This CDR3 region has 14 residues. CDR1 and CDR2 from the germline V gene are SGDLS and YYNGEE. Here the CDR3 reads CASASGALDYGYTF. The CDR3 DNA follows: TGTGCCAGCGCTTCAGGGGCGCTCGACTATGGCTACACCTTC.

The chain has TRBV28 and TRBJ2-3; D is undetermined. The V and J ends lost 1 base and 6 bases respectively, with 8 bases between them. Germline CDR1 and CDR2: MDHEN and SYDVKM. CDR3 length: 13 residues. CDR3 residues: CASSLSLGDTQYF. The DNA of the CDR3 is TGTGCCAGCAGTTTATCTCTAGGTGATACGCAGTATTTT.

This clone was detected a few times. The gene calls are TRBV29-1 and TRBJ1-2; D remains ambiguous. V dropped 4 bases and J dropped 7 bases, with 7 bases sitting between them. Germline V lookup: CDR1 SQVTM, CDR2 ANQGSEA. This CDR3 region has 10 residues. Written as DNA, the CDR3 is TGCAGCGTTGGCGAGGGTGGCTACACCTTC. It encodes CSVGEGGYTF.

The rearrangement joins TRBV9 to TRBJ2-7; possibly TRBD2 for D (5 bases). The CDR3 spans 15 residues. The germline gives CDR1 SGDLS, CDR2 YYNGEE. V dropped 3 bases and J dropped 1 base, with 14 bases sitting between them. The CDR3 here is CASSGGLDGSYEQYF. CDR3 bases: TGTGCCAGCAGCGGCGGGCTGGACGGTTCCTACGAGCAGTACTTC.